This T cell receptor beta chain is drawn from a study of cytotoxic CD8 clonotypes in ibrutinib-treated CLL. On the study more broadly: Patients gave response samples after a median approximately eleven months of treatment, range 6 to 36.

In germline, CDR1 is SGHVS, CDR2 FNYEAQ. CDR3 length: 19 amino acids. The V gene end was trimmed by 5 bases and the J gene end by 2 bases; junction bases not matched to a gene: 16. Using immunoSEQ multiplex PCR, the repertoire was profiled, and TCRdb retains in-frame clones only, with some absent. Among approximately 140,000 clones listed, approximately 75% were seen once. The rearrangement uses TRBV7-6 and TRBJ1-5, with TRBD1 matching over 9 bases. The specimen comprised PBMCs, sampled after 12 months of ibrutinib treatment. The sequence was collected from a human donor with chronic lymphocytic leukemia. The CDR3 here is CASSPTYHRTGERNQPQHF. In DNA, the CDR3 is TGTGCCAGCAGCCCCACCTACCATCGGACAGGGGAGCGCAATCAGCCCCAGCATTTT.